Listed here are 19 T cell receptor beta chains from one sample, sequenced in a study of T-cell memory formation after mild COVID-19. Via MiXCR, TCRdb re-called the 5' RACE reads, giving one row per CDR3 protein. The table has a few hundred thousand distinct CDR3 sequences, 25% to 30% seen once. The sequencing sample was made of PBMCs or a T cell subset sorted from them (not recorded which). The receptors originated from an adult woman who had mild COVID-19 (a few samples of this study predate the infection). Cell type and time point are not known.

J is TRBJ2-7 and V is TRBV12-3 or TRBV12-4; D is possibly TRBD2 (6 bases). Trimming took 5 bases from V and 5 from J, leaving 16 bases between them. The CDR3 length is 14 residues. CDR3 region: CASSQLASSDEQYF. The CDR3 nucleotides read TGTGCCAGCAGTCAACTAGCCAGTTCGGACGAGCAGTACTTC.

The V gene is TRBV20-1, the J gene TRBJ2-1; maybe TRBD2 (6 bases). The CDR3 runs to 14 residues. V was trimmed by 5 bases and J by 1 base, leaving 12 bases between them. Germline CDR1 DFQATT, CDR2 SNEGSKA (reference sequence). CDR3 protein: CSAVADRSYNEQFF. Written as DNA, the CDR3 is TGCAGTGCTGTAGCGGATCGATCCTACAATGAGCAGTTCTTC.

The sample holds a few counts of this clonotype. The rearrangement joins TRBV29-1 to TRBJ2-1; 7 bases are a match to TRBD1. The germline gives CDR1 SQVTM, CDR2 ANQGSEA. This CDR3 has 13 residues. The V gene end was trimmed by 5 bases and the J gene end by 4 bases; junction bases not matched to a gene: 5. The CDR3 nucleotides are TGCAGCGTTTCCGGGACAGAATACAATGAGCAGTTCTTC. Translation: CSVSGTEYNEQFF.

The genes are TRBV2 and TRBJ2-3; either TRBD1 or TRBD2 may supply D (6 bases each). The V and J ends lost 4 bases and 2 bases respectively, with 19 bases between them. Germline V CDR1 and CDR2: SNHLY, FYNNEI. The CDR3 is made up of 17 amino acids. The CDR3 bases are TGTGCCAGCAGTGGGGGGGCCTCGGGGGCCATCACAGATACGCAGTATTTT. Translated: CASSGGASGAITDTQYF. The full variable domain, its missing parts supplied by reference TRBV2 and TRBJ2-3, is EPEVTQTPSHQVTQMGQEVILRCVPISNHLYFYWYRQILGQKVEFLVSFYNNEISEKSEIFDDQFSVERPDGSNFTLKIRSTKLEDSAMYFCASSGGASGAITDTQYFGPGTRLTVL.

The CDR3 sequence is CASSPRDRVFRELFF. CDR3 bases: TGTGCCAGCAGCCCCCGGGACAGGGTTTTCCGGGAGCTGTTTTTT. V and J are TRBV7-9 and TRBJ2-2, with 9 positions matching TRBD1. The V segment lost 5 bases and the J segment 9 bases; nucleotides outside the gene matches: 10. Germline V gives CDR1 SEHNR, CDR2 FQNEAQ (reference sequence). This CDR3 spans 15 amino acids.

This clonotype has a count of ten or more. The chain combines TRBV4-2 with TRBJ2-5, with 9 bases that match TRBD2. The J segment lost 4 bases and the V segment lost 0 bases, leaving 6 bases of the junction unmatched. Germline lookup yields CDR1 LGHNA and CDR2 YNFKEQ. This CDR3 has 16 residues. CDR3 sequence (DNA): TGTGCCAGCAGCCAAGATTCGGCGGGAGGGCCAGAGACCCAGTACTTC. It encodes CASSQDSAGGPETQYF.

In regard to this clonotype: One junction end disagrees with the germline gene, perhaps due to a read error. The V call is TRBV4-3, the J call TRBJ2-1, with TRBD2 matching 8 bases. The CDR3 covers 15 residues. The germline V gene has CDR1 LGHNA and CDR2 YSLEER. DNA for the CDR3: TGCGCCAGCAGCCAGGGACTAGTGGATTACAATGAGCAGTTATTC. Translation gives CASSQGLVDYNEQLF.

The V gene is TRBV4-3, the J gene TRBJ1-1; no clear D. The V end lost 2 bases, the J end lost 4 bases, and 11 bases lay between the germline ends. Germline V gene lookup returns CDR1 LGHNA and CDR2 YSLEER. The CDR3 is made up of 14 amino acids. CDR3: CASSQFSGGTEAFF. In DNA, the CDR3 is TGCGCCAGCAGCCAATTTAGCGGTGGCACTGAAGCTTTCTTT.

V gene TRBV7-6 combines with J gene TRBJ2-3; tentatively, D is TRBD1 (6 bases). Looked up from germline, CDR1 is SGHVS and CDR2 is FNYEAQ. Trimming pared 2 bases from V and 1 base from J, leaving 13 bases between. The CDR3 runs to 16 residues. This chain's CDR3 is CASSLLGGDGTDTQYF. The CDR3 DNA follows: TGTGCCAGCAGCTTACTAGGGGGTGATGGCACAGATACGCAGTATTTT.

This clonotype was observed a handful of times. The rearrangement uses TRBV7-9 and TRBJ2-5; TRBD2 agrees at 12 bases. This CDR3 is built from 15 residues. Germline loops: CDR1 SEHNR, CDR2 FQNEAQ (reference sequence). Trimming at V came to 4 bases and at J to 5 bases, leaving 5 bases not matched to a gene. The CDR3, as DNA: TGTGCCAGCAGCTACAGGACTAGCGGGACGGAGACCCAGTACTTC. The encoded protein is CASSYRTSGTETQYF.

CDR3 protein: CASSTRDSSTGELFF. The CDR3 nucleotides are TGTGCCAGCAGTACTCGGGACAGCAGTACCGGGGAGCTGTTTTTT. V usage is TRBV5-5 and J usage is TRBJ2-2; TRBD1 aligns across 7 bases. Trimming at V came to 5 bases and at J to 5 bases, leaving 9 bases not matched to a gene. This CDR3 is built from 15 residues. From germline, CDR1 is SGHKS and CDR2 YYEKEE (reference sequence).

This sequence joins TRBV20-1 and TRBJ1-3; 7 nucleotides match TRBD1. J gave up 3 bases and V 5 bases, and 7 bases lay outside the gene matches. The CDR3 extends over 14 amino acids. CDR1 and CDR2 from the germline V gene are DFQATT and SNEGSKA (reference sequence). CDR3 sequence: CSAQSGTDGNTIYF. The CDR3 region has the DNA TGCAGTGCTCAGTCCGGGACAGATGGAAACACCATATATTTT.

This chain joins TRBV5-1 and TRBJ2-1, with 8 bases lining up with TRBD1. The junction had 4 bases not matched to a gene; V was cut back by 4 bases and J by 4 bases. Germline lookup yields CDR1 SGHRS and CDR2 YFSETQ. There are 14 residues in the CDR3. The CDR3 region is CASSQWTGYNEQFF. The CDR3 DNA sequence: TGCGCCAGCAGCCAATGGACAGGGTACAATGAGCAGTTCTTC. Filled out from reference TRBV5-1 and TRBJ2-1, the complete variable domain reads KAGVTQTPRYLIKTRGQQVTLSCSPISGHRSVSWYQQTPGQGLQFLFEYFSETQRNKGNFPGRFSGRQFSNSRSEMNVSTLELGDSALYLCASSQWTGYNEQFFGPGTRLTVL.

V and J are TRBV7-3 and TRBJ1-4; D call uncertain. Trimming stripped 4 bases from V and 6 bases from J, with 9 bases between. The CDR3 consists of 13 residues. CDR1 and CDR2 (germline): SGHTA, FQGTGA. The CDR3 DNA reads TGTGCCAGCAGCTCAGTCCTTCATGAAAAACTGTTTTTT. Translating it yields CASSSVLHEKLFF.

J is TRBJ1-1 and V is TRBV2, with a weak D call TRBD1 (5 bases). The CDR3 has 12 amino acids. Germline CDR1 and CDR2: SNHLY and FYNNEI. V lost 6 bases and J lost 6, with 11 bases in between. CDR3 DNA sequence: TGTGCCAGCAGGGGGGGTCCTGCTGAAGCTTTCTTT. Translated, it gives CASRGGPAEAFF.

The rearrangement uses TRBV4-2 and TRBJ2-3, with 12 positions matching TRBD2. Germline lookup yields CDR1 LGHNA and CDR2 YNFKEQ. The trim removed 0 bases at V and 6 bases at J, leaving 4 bases unmatched. There are 16 residues in the CDR3. CDR3 region: CASSQERTSGMDTQYF. The CDR3 DNA reads as TGTGCCAGCAGCCAAGAGAGGACTAGCGGGATGGATACGCAGTATTTT.

The genes are TRBV2 and TRBJ2-7; either TRBD1 or TRBD2 may fit D (5 bases each). The CDR3 loop spans 16 amino acids. V gave up 0 bases and J gave up 3 bases, with 15 bases separating them. Germline-derived CDR1 and CDR2 are SNHLY and FYNNEI. CDR3 in DNA: TGTGCCAGCAGTGAAGCGCTCTGGGGGAGCGGCTACGAGCAGTACTTC. Protein: CASSEALWGSGYEQYF.

The chain carries TRBV7-9 and TRBJ1-1; D remains unclear. V dropped 7 bases and J dropped 3 bases, with 6 bases sitting between them. This CDR3 region has 11 residues. Germline CDR1 and CDR2: SEHNR and FQNEAQ (reference sequence). CDR3 nucleotide sequence: TGTGCCAGCATCACGGACACTGAAGCTTTCTTT. It translates to CASITDTEAFF.

In its sample, this clonotype was seen a few times. The genes are TRBV7-2 and TRBJ2-5; D uncertain. From germline, CDR1 is SGHTA and CDR2 FQGNSA. V dropped 2 bases and J dropped 4 bases, with 14 bases sitting between them. This CDR3 has 15 amino acids. Written as DNA, the CDR3 is TGTGCCAGCAGCTTAAGTGGAGTAATAGTAGAGACCCAGTACTTC. It yields the protein CASSLSGVIVETQYF.